What follows are 13 T cell receptor beta chains derived from one specimen sequenced in a study of T cell responses to AZD1222 COVID-19 vaccine. Sequencing used immunoSEQ multiplex PCR; TCRdb keeps in-frame clones, though not all of them. The table lists 65,000 to 70,000 clones, 83% of them singletons, with about 6.5% in the top ten. Material: peripheral blood, obtained 28 days after the second AZD1222 dose. The receptor set was obtained from an adult who received the AZD1222 COVID-19 vaccine.

The genes are TRBV28 and TRBJ2-2, with D possibly TRBD1 on 5 matching bases. The CDR3 length is 14 residues. Germline assignment: CDR1 MDHEN and CDR2 SYDVKM. Trimming pared 3 bases from V and 5 bases from J, leaving 10 bases between. CDR3 region: CASSFQGMTGELFF. For the CDR3, the DNA is TGTGCCAGCAGTTTCCAGGGAATGACCGGGGAGCTGTTTTTT.

The rearrangement uses TRBV20-1 and TRBJ1-1; no reliable D call. CDR1 DFQATT and CDR2 SNEGSKA come from the germline V gene (reference sequence). This CDR3 comprises 11 residues. V lost 6 bases to trimming and J lost 1 base, with 6 bases between them. In nucleotides, the CDR3 is TGCAGTGCAGCAGGGAACACTGAAGCTTTCTTT. It is translated as CSAAGNTEAFF.

This clone was counted only a few times. The chain links TRBV28 to TRBJ1-5, with D perhaps matching TRBD1 (5 bases). This CDR3 comprises 14 residues. Trimming pared 9 bases from V and 6 bases from J, leaving 18 bases between. Germline V gives CDR1 MDHEN, CDR2 SYDVKM. This chain's CDR3 is CASTRQFGGQPQHF. The CDR3 DNA reads TGTGCCAGTACGAGACAGTTTGGGGGTCAGCCCCAGCATTTT.

The gene calls are TRBV29-1 and TRBJ1-1, with D hard to call. The CDR3 runs to 11 residues. Trimming cost V 7 bases and J 2 bases, with 8 bases left between them. The germline V gene encodes CDR1 SQVTM and CDR2 ANQGSEA. The CDR3 is CSGERNTEAFF. In DNA, the CDR3 is TGCAGCGGGGAGAGAAACACTGAAGCTTTCTTT.

The chain couples TRBV6-5 to TRBJ1-2; 8 bases fit TRBD1. Losses at the gene ends were 8 bases for V and 2 bases for J; bases not matched to a gene: 4. Per germline, CDR1 MNHEY and CDR2 SVGAGI. The CDR3 extends over 13 amino acids. Written as DNA, the CDR3 is TGTGCCAGCGGGGGGGACAGGAACTATGGCTACACCTTC. It translates to CASGGDRNYGYTF.

The J gene is TRBJ2-7, the V gene TRBV12-3 or TRBV12-4; no reliable D call. Trimming took off 3 bases at V and 2 bases at J, with 2 bases between the two ends. The CDR3 has 11 amino acids. CDR3 sequence reads: CASSFAYEQYF. In nucleotides, the CDR3 is TGTGCCAGCAGTTTCGCCTACGAGCAGTACTTC.

The chain carries TRBV5-6 and TRBJ1-2, with D possibly TRBD1 on 6 matching bases. The CDR3 contains 13 residues. With 0 bases removed from V and 4 bases from J, the gap between germline ends came to 7 bases. Germline assignment: CDR1 SGHDT and CDR2 YYEEEE. CDR3 in DNA: TGTGCCAGCAGCTTGGAGGGGGGCTATGGCTACACCTTC. It is translated as CASSLEGGYGYTF.

The chain joins TRBV24-1 to TRBJ1-5; TRBD1 matches at 9 bases. There are 15 residues in the CDR3. V lost 3 bases, J lost 3 bases, and 2 bases stayed unmatched. Germline V lookup: CDR1 KGHDR, CDR2 SFDVKD. Written as DNA, the CDR3 is TGTGCCACCAGTGATCGGACAGGGGCCAATCAGCCCCAGCATTTT. Its translation: CATSDRTGANQPQHF.

The J gene is TRBJ1-4, the V gene TRBV5-1, with 8 nucleotides matching TRBD1. This CDR3 region has 14 residues. Germline V lookup: CDR1 SGHRS, CDR2 YFSETQ. The ends lost 6 bases at V and 6 bases at J; junction bases unmatched: 7. As DNA, the CDR3 is TGCGCCAGCACCAGACAGGGGACGCATGAAAAACTGTTTTTT. This encodes CASTRQGTHEKLFF. The full variable domain, in which reference TRBV5-1 and TRBJ1-4 provide the parts outside the CDR3, is KAGVTQTPRYLIKTRGQQVTLSCSPISGHRSVSWYQQTPGQGLQFLFEYFSETQRNKGNFPGRFSGRQFSNSRSEMNVSTLELGDSALYLCASTRQGTHEKLFFGSGTQLSVL.

V is TRBV14 and J is TRBJ1-6; no clear D. This CDR3 contains 16 residues. Germline values: CDR1 SGHDN, CDR2 FVKESK. V lost 0 bases and J 7 bases, leaving 13 bases between the germline ends. This CDR3 reads CASSQDIGEINSPLHF. As DNA, the CDR3 is TGTGCCAGCAGCCAAGATATTGGGGAAATAAATTCACCCCTCCACTTT.

J is TRBJ2-3 and V is TRBV6-2 or TRBV6-3; D is ambiguous. The V and J ends lost 6 bases and 0 bases respectively, with 19 bases between them. CDR1 and CDR2 (germline): MNHEY, SVGEGT. This CDR3 is 17 amino acids long. In DNA, the CDR3 is TGTGCCAGCAGCCGAGACTCTTACAGCCCTAGCACAGATACGCAGTATTTT. Its protein is CASSRDSYSPSTDTQYF.

The chain is built from TRBV7-8 and TRBJ1-1, with D unclear. Trimming pared 2 bases from V and 7 bases from J, leaving 11 bases between. The length of the CDR3 is 13 residues. Germline lookup yields CDR1 SGHVS and CDR2 FQNEAQ. The CDR3 DNA reads TGTGCCAGCAGCTTACTCGGCTTGGGTGAAGCTTTCTTT. It yields the protein CASSLLGLGEAFF.

The chain couples TRBV25-1 to TRBJ2-2; 7 nucleotides match TRBD1. V lost 5 bases, J lost 5 bases, and 8 bases stayed unmatched. Germline V gene data show CDR1 as MGHDK and CDR2 as SYGVNS. The CDR3 loop spans 15 amino acids. The CDR3, as DNA: TGTGCCAGCAGTCTCCGTACAGGGGTAACCGGGGAGCTGTTTTTT. Protein: CASSLRTGVTGELFF.